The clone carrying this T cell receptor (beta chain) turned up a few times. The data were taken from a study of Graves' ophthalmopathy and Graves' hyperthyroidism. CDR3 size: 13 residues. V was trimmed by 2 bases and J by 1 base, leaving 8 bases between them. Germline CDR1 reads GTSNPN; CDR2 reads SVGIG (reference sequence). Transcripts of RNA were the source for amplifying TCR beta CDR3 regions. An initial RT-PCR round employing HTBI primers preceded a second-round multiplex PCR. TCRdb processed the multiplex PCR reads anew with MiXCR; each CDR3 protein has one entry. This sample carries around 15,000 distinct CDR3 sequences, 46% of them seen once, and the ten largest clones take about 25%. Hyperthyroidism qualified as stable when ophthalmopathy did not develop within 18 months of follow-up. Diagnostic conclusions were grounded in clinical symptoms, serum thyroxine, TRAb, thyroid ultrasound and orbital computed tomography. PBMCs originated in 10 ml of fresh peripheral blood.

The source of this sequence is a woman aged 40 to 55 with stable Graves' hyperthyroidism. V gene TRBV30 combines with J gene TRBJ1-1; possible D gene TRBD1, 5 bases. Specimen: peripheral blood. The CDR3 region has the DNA TGTGCCTGGAGTCCTGGGGGGAACACTGAAGCTTTCTTT. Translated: CAWSPGGNTEAFF.